Sequencing of this T cell receptor (beta chain) was carried out in a study of blood T cell repertoires in COVID-19. Study context: The origin of the acute and convalescent COVID-19 samples was the United States, Italy and Spain. PBMCs, B-cell-depleted T cells, or T cells provided the cDNA or gDNA that made up the material.

The CDR3 has 16 amino acids. The ends lost 7 bases at V and 3 bases at J; junction bases unmatched: 8. Germline CDR1 reads LGHDT; CDR2 reads YNNKEL (reference sequence). Authors' data handling: Amplification of reference gene primers was used by the study to estimate nucleated cell counts. Data came from immunoSEQ multiplex PCR; TCRdb stores just in-frame clones and leaves some out. The D gene and trimming were derived from the DNA, and the V and J assignments and clone size from that table. The sample has roughly 80,000 clones, around 69% seen once. The chain recombines TRBV3-1 (or the pseudogene TRBV3-2) with TRBJ1-6; the match to TRBD1 covers 8 bases. The sequencing input was peripheral blood. The sequence was obtained from a man in his 70s with active or convalescent COVID-19. CDR3 amino acids: CASKFRGPIYNSPLHF. The CDR3 DNA follows: TGTGCCAGCAAGTTCAGGGGGCCTATCTATAATTCACCCCTCCACTTT.